These 5 T cell receptor beta chains were sequenced from one sample in a study of blood T cell repertoires in COVID-19 (dated by TCRdb to 2018 to 2020). The library was built by means of the immunoSEQ multiplex PCR assay. Not all clones reach the TCRdb copy of this immuneACCESS table, which keeps in-frame sequences only. Checked studies attribute under half of the gap to unresolved V genes and leave the rest unexplained. This sample gives 65,000 to 95,000 clones in total; around nine tenths of them show up just once. Jointly, the top ten make up approximately 8% of the sample. The sequencing input was peripheral blood. Source of these receptors: a man between 25 and 39 years old with acute or convalescent COVID-19.

This clone was picked up one time. The chain combines TRBV25-1 with TRBJ1-1; 8 bases agree with TRBD1. Germline CDR1 is MGHDK and CDR2 is SYGVNS. This CDR3 has 14 amino acids. With 1 base clipped from V and 4 bases from J, the junction kept 2 bases outside the gene matches. The CDR3 sequence is CASSESRGPTEAFF. CDR3 nucleotides: TGTGCCAGCAGTGAATCCAGGGGGCCCACTGAAGCTTTCTTT.

J is TRBJ1-4 and V is TRBV5-1; 8 bases align to TRBD1. Germline lookup yields CDR1 SGHRS and CDR2 YFSETQ. This CDR3 is built from 15 residues. Trimming cost V 5 bases and J 6 bases; bases outside gene matches: 9. CDR3 nucleotide sequence: TGCGCCAGCAGGGTACAGGGGGACGATTATGAAAAACTGTTTTTT. This sequence encodes CASRVQGDDYEKLFF. The full variable domain, its missing parts supplied by reference TRBV5-1 and TRBJ1-4, is KAGVTQTPRYLIKTRGQQVTLSCSPISGHRSVSWYQQTPGQGLQFLFEYFSETQRNKGNFPGRFSGRQFSNSRSEMNVSTLELGDSALYLCASRVQGDDYEKLFFGSGTQLSVL.

The chain is built from TRBV30 and TRBJ1-5; D may be TRBD1 (6 bases). The ends were cut back, 4 bases at V and 7 bases at J, with 14 bases in the middle. Germline CDR1 GTSNPN, CDR2 SVGIG (reference sequence). The CDR3 extends over 13 amino acids. This CDR3 reads CAWKGRGHQPQHF. CDR3 nucleotide sequence: TGTGCCTGGAAGGGCAGGGGACACCAGCCCCAGCATTTT.

The chain carries TRBV3-1 (or the pseudogene TRBV3-2) and TRBJ1-4; no definite D call. Germline CDR1 and CDR2: LGHDT and YNNKEL (reference sequence). CDR3 length: 14 amino acids. With 0 bases removed from V and 5 bases from J, the gap between germline ends came to 7 bases. CDR3 nucleotide sequence: TGTGCCAGCAGCCAAGATGCGGGGAATGAAAAACTGTTTTTT. Its protein product is CASSQDAGNEKLFF.

The rearrangement uses TRBV7-8 and TRBJ1-1, with 7 nucleotides matching TRBD1. The germline V gene encodes CDR1 SGHVS and CDR2 FQNEAQ. The length of the CDR3 is 15 residues. Germline trimming cut 3 bases from V and 0 bases from J; bases unmatched to any gene: 4. The CDR3 nucleotides read TGTGCCAGCAGCTTCCTTACAGGGGTGAACACTGAAGCTTTCTTT. It yields the protein CASSFLTGVNTEAFF.